These T cell receptor beta chains were read from a single sample in a study of neurological immune-mediated disorders. Each CDR3 protein is one row after TCRdb ran MiXCR on the 5' RACE reads. The table shows 75,000 to 85,000 distinct CDR3 sequences, with about 15% occurring only once. Sample: PBMCs. The source of these receptors is a woman in her forties in good health. CDR3s include the opening cysteine and the closing phenylalanine or tryptophan. A D gene is named only where the DNA matches it firmly. Clone size is shown for a subset of rows, as once, few, many or a class of expanded clone.

J gene,V gene,clone size,D gene,CDR3 protein,CDR3 DNA
TRBJ2-1,TRBV12-3/TRBV12-4,many,NA,CASSPGPQSGEQFF,TGTGCCAGCAGTCCGGGACCGCAGTCGGGTGAGCAGTTCTTC
TRBJ1-2,TRBV20-1,many,NA,CSAREDGNYGYTF,TGCAGTGCTAGAGAGGACGGGAACTATGGCTACACCTTC
TRBJ2-1,TRBV6-5,few,NA,CASSDLGQLSYNEQFF,TGTGCCAGCAGTGACCTCGGACAGCTCTCCTACAATGAGCAGTTCTTC
TRBJ2-3,TRBV20-1,NA,TRBD2,CSGSGGGDTQYF,TGCAGTGGGAGCGGGGGGGGGGATACGCAGTATTTT
TRBJ2-1,TRBV3-1,many,TRBD1,CASSQTGQGYNEQFF,TGTGCCAGCAGCCAAACAGGACAGGGGTACAATGAGCAGTTCTTC
TRBJ2-7,TRBV20-1,many,NA,CSAGYEQYF,TGCAGTGCTGGCTACGAGCAGTACTTC
TRBJ1-2,TRBV12-3/TRBV12-4,many,NA,CASRITGLGGYTF,TGTGCCAGCAGGATAACAGGGTTGGGGGGCTACACCTTC
TRBJ2-2,TRBV7-3,many,TRBD2,CASSLSGLGSGGELFF,TGTGCCAGCAGCTTATCGGGACTAGGGTCCGGCGGGGAGCTGTTTTTT
TRBJ2-1,TRBV24-1,NA,NA,CATSVDRGPYNEQFF,TGTGCCACCAGTGTCGACCGCGGACCCTACAATGAGCAGTTCTTC
TRBJ2-1,TRBV5-1,many,TRBD2,CASSWRGAGGGDEQFF,TGCGCCAGCAGCTGGCGAGGAGCGGGGGGAGGGGATGAGCAGTTCTTC